This is a list of T cell receptor beta chains from one sample in a study of CD8 T cells in ankylosing spondylitis. TCRdb fed the 5' RACE reads into MiXCR, producing one record per CDR3 protein. The sample consists of 85,000 to 100,000 distinct CDR3 sequences, roughly 10% of them appearing once. Material: blood, either unsorted or a sorted T cell fraction (not recorded which). The receptors were gathered from a male donor with ankylosing spondylitis or in good health (not recorded which). Both conserved end residues are part of each CDR3. A D gene is named only where the DNA matches it firmly. Clone sizes are given selectively: once, few, many, or a class where the clone is expanded.

V gene,D gene,J gene,clone size,CDR3 protein,CDR3 DNA
TRBV7-3,.,TRBJ2-2,.,CASSLSLVGELFF,TGTGCCAGCAGCTTAAGCCTCGTCGGGGAGCTGTTTTTT
TRBV28,.,TRBJ2-7,many,CASGLLDYEQYF,TGTGCCAGCGGACTTCTCGACTACGAGCAGTACTTC
TRBV27,TRBD1,TRBJ2-5,many,CASSSGGLGQQETQYF,TGTGCCAGCAGTTCAGGGGGTTTGGGACAACAAGAGACCCAGTACTTC
TRBV5-1,TRBD1,TRBJ1-4,many,CASSFDRGGNEKLFF,TGCGCCAGCAGCTTCGACAGGGGGGGAAATGAAAAACTGTTTTTT
TRBV6-5,.,TRBJ2-5,few,CASSYSSVQETQYF,TGTGCCAGCAGTTATTCCTCGGTCCAAGAGACCCAGTACTTC
TRBV24-1,TRBD1,TRBJ1-1,.,CATSDRGTEAFF,TGTGCCACCAGTGACAGGGGGACTGAAGCTTTCTTT
TRBV9,TRBD1,TRBJ1-2,many,CASSGTRDRGRLKGSYTF,TGTGCCAGCAGCGGAACCAGGGACAGGGGGCGACTAAAGGGGAGCTACACCTTC
TRBV18,TRBD1,TRBJ1-5,many,CASSGTGDYQPQHF,TGTGCCAGCTCTGGGACAGGGGATTATCAGCCCCAGCATTTT
TRBV28,TRBD1,TRBJ1-5,many,CASSSPGQGVGNQPQHF,TGTGCCAGCAGTTCGCCGGGACAGGGAGTAGGCAATCAGCCCCAGCATTTT
TRBV7-9,TRBD1,TRBJ2-3,.,CASSLSGTATDTQYF,TGTGCCAGCAGCTTATCCGGGACAGCCACAGATACGCAGTATTTT
TRBV29-1,TRBD1,TRBJ2-7,many,CSVGTGGSYEQYF,TGCAGCGTTGGCACAGGGGGCTCCTACGAGCAGTACTTC
TRBV28,.,TRBJ1-5,many,CASRGLLGAQPQHF,TGTGCCTCGAGAGGACTGCTAGGGGCTCAGCCCCAGCATTTT
TRBV7-8,.,TRBJ2-5,many,CASSFPAGPRMQETQYF,TGTGCCAGCAGCTTCCCCGCGGGTCCCAGGATGCAAGAGACCCAGTACTTC
TRBV12-1,.,TRBJ2-3,few,CASSTSGGGTDTQYF,TGTGCCAGCAGTACTAGCGGGGGGGGCACAGATACGCAGTATTTT
TRBV6-6,.,TRBJ1-1,many,CASSYWRGEAFF,TGTGCCAGCAGTTATTGGCGGGGTGAAGCTTTCTTT
TRBV7-8,TRBD2,TRBJ2-6,many,CASSFSSGGAYGANVLTF,TGTGCCAGCAGCTTCTCTAGCGGGGGGGCCTATGGGGCCAACGTCCTGACTTTC
TRBV6-5,.,TRBJ2-7,.,CASSYGRDPSYEQYF,TGTGCCAGCAGTTACGGGCGGGATCCTTCCTACGAGCAGTACTTC
TRBV3-1,.,TRBJ2-7,many,CASSPQSSSYEQYF,TGTGCCAGCAGCCCACAGTCTTCCTCCTACGAGCAGTACTTC
TRBV3-1,TRBD2,TRBJ2-7,.,CASSQDGSGGFYEQYF,TGTGCCAGCAGCCAAGATGGGAGCGGGGGGTTCTACGAGCAGTACTTC
TRBV6-5,.,TRBJ1-6,many,CASRREGSPLHF,TGTGCCAGCAGAAGGGAGGGCTCACCCCTCCACTTT
TRBV12-3/TRBV12-4,.,TRBJ1-2,many,CASSPQGSTNYGYTF,TGTGCCAGCAGCCCCCAGGGGAGCACTAACTATGGCTACACCTTC
TRBV20-1,.,TRBJ2-4,many,CSARDPGLTDIQYF,TGCAGTGCTAGAGACCCAGGGTTGACGGACATTCAGTACTTC
TRBV7-4,.,TRBJ1-1,many,CASSPSGRLGAFF,TGTGCCAGCAGTCCCTCCGGCCGGCTTGGGGCTTTCTTT
TRBV7-2,TRBD1,TRBJ1-2,many,CASSMGQGSYGYTF,TGTGCCAGCAGCATGGGACAGGGGAGCTATGGCTACACCTTC
TRBV28,TRBD2,TRBJ2-4,many,CASSLSPSRLAGGGRNIQYF,TGTGCCAGCAGTTTATCCCCCTCAAGACTAGCGGGGGGGGGCAGAAACATTCAGTACTTC
TRBV28,.,TRBJ1-5,many,CASRTENQPQHF,TGTGCCAGCAGGACCGAGAATCAGCCCCAGCATTTT